This record looks at one T cell receptor (beta chain) sequence and its context. Its target is not known. This CDR3 region has 15 residues. The data were taken from a study of T cell responses to AZD1222 COVID-19 vaccine. Background on the study: Doses given second, at about 4 or about 12 weeks, were pooled.

The protocol was immunoSEQ multiplex PCR, while the TCRdb copy is restricted to in-frame clones and leaves out a portion. The sample holds some 84,000 clones, 88% seen once. Study results and limitations: Clonal diversity was possibly underestimated, and white British individuals and females predominated among donors. Among spike-specific TCRs, nearly half reportedly target unmutated variant regions.

The source of this sequence is an adult in good health. The source material was peripheral blood, sampled on day 0 of AZD1222 vaccination. This chain uses TRBV21-1 with TRBJ2-7; the table's D call, TRBD1, was not checked against the DNA. TRBV21-1 is noted as a pseudogene. The CDR3 bases are TGTGCCAGCAGCAAAGGGCAGGGTCCCTCCTACGAGCAGTACTTC. It translates to CASSKGQGPSYEQYF.